This T cell receptor (beta chain) was identified in a study of patients and donors after allogeneic stem cell transplantation. The CDR3 is made up of 13 amino acids. The V end lost 5 bases, the J end lost 8 bases, and 12 bases lay between the germline ends. The germline V gene encodes CDR1 SGHAT and CDR2 FQNNGV. Each CDR3 protein is one row after TCRdb ran MiXCR on the RT-PCR reads. Here the sample spans roughly 230,000 distinct CDR3 sequences, over 12% being singletons. This clonotype has a handful of counts. V gene TRBV11-2 combines with J gene TRBJ2-2; unclear D gene. Sequencing was carried out using blood, either unsorted or a sorted T cell fraction (not recorded which). The clonotype comes from a human donor who was either an allogeneic HSCT recipient or a stem cell or donor lymphocyte infusion donor (not recorded which). It is not recorded whose cells these are; they may come from a transplant donor. The CDR3 reads CASSPDLSGELFF. CDR3 nucleotide sequence: TGTGCCAGCAGCCCAGATCTGTCTGGGGAGCTGTTTTTT.